Presented here are 2 T cell receptor beta chains from one specimen sequenced in a study of cytomegalovirus exposure and HLA in healthy donors. The PCR ran on 60 Vbeta and 13 Jbeta primers. Produced via immunoSEQ multiplex PCR; TCRdb's table is partial and in-frame only. Of 180,000 or so clones in the sample, approximately 59% were seen once. Sequenced input: PBMCs. The receptors were sampled from a man aged 35 to 55 in good health and CMV-seronegative.

The chain recombines TRBV5-5 with TRBJ2-5; a weak D match, TRBD2 (7 bases). The end of the DNA aligns better with TRBJ2-7, so the J call may be wrong. The CDR3 covers 15 residues. Germline V lookup: CDR1 SGHKS, CDR2 YYEKEE (reference sequence). The CDR3 here is CASTHPGGLSYEQYF. The CDR3 bases are TGTGCCAGCACCCACCCCGGGGGGCTATCCTACGAGCAGTACTTC.

The chain has TRBV28 and TRBJ2-7; TRBD2 matches at 9 bases. Trimming at V came to 6 bases and at J to 7 bases, leaving 7 bases not matched to a gene. Germline assignment: CDR1 MDHEN and CDR2 SYDVKM. This CDR3 has 13 amino acids. The CDR3 loop is CASRRGGVGEQYF. In DNA, the CDR3 is TGTGCCAGCAGGCGGGGGGGAGTGGGTGAGCAGTACTTC.